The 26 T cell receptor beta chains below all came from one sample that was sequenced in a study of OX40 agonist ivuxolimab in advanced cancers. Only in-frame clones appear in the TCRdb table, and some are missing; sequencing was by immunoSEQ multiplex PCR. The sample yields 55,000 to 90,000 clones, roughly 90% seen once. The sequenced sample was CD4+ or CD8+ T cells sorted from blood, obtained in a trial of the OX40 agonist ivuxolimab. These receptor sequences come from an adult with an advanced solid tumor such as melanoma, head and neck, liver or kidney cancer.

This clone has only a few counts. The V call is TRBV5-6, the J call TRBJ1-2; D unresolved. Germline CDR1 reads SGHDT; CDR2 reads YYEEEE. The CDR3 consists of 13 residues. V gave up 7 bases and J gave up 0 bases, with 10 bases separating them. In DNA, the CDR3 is TGTGCCAGCTTTCCACGTCCTAACTATGGCTACACCTTC. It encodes CASFPRPNYGYTF.

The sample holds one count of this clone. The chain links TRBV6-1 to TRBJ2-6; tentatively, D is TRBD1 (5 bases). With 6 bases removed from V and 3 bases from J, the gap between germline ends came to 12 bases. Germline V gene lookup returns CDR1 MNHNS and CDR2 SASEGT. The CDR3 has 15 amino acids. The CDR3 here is CASRQGIFGANVLTF. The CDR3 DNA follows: TGTGCCAGCAGGCAGGGCATTTTTGGGGCCAACGTCCTGACTTTC.

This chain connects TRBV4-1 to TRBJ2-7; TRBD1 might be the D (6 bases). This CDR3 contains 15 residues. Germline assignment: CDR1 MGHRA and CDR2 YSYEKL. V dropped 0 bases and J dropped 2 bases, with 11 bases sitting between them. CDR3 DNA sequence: TGCGCCAGCAGCCAAGATCGGGACACTACCTACGAGCAGTACTTC. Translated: CASSQDRDTTYEQYF.

In DNA form, the CDR3 reads TGTGCCAGCAGCCCTCGACAGGGCGGCTACACCTTC. This gives the protein CASSPRQGGYTF. The chain couples TRBV7-9 to TRBJ1-2; 7 bases line up with TRBD1. V gave up 5 bases and J gave up 8 bases; unmatched junction bases: 5. Germline V gene sequence: CDR1 SEHNR, CDR2 FQNEAQ (reference sequence). This CDR3 region has 12 residues. The complete variable domain, with remaining parts taken from reference TRBV7-9 and TRBJ1-2, reads DTGVSQNPRHKITKRGQNVTFRCDPISEHNRLYWYRQTLGQGPEFLTYFQNEAQLEKSRLLSDRFSAERPKGSFSTLEIQRTEQGDSAMYLCASSPRQGGYTFGSGTRLTVV.

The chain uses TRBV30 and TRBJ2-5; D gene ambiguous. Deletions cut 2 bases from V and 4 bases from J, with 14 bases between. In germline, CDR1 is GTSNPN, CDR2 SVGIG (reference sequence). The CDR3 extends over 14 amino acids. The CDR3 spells CAWSLSPIGETQYF. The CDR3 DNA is TGTGCCTGGAGTCTATCCCCGATCGGAGAGACCCAGTACTTC.

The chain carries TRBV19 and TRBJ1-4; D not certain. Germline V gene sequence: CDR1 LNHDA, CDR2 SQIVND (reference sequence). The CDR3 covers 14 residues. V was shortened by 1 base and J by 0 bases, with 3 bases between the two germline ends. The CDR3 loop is CASSIGPTNEKLFF. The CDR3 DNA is TGTGCCAGTAGTATAGGTCCAACTAATGAAAAACTGTTTTTT.

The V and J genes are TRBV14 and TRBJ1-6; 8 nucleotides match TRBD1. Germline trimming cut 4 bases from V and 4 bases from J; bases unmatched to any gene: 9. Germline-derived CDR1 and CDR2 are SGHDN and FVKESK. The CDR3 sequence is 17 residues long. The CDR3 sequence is CASSRDRGAAYNSPLHF. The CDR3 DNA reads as TGTGCCAGCAGCCGCGACAGGGGCGCGGCTTATAATTCACCCCTCCACTTT. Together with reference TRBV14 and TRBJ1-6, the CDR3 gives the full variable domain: EAGVTQFPSHSVIEKGQTVTLRCDPISGHDNLYWYRRVMGKEIKFLLHFVKESKQDESGMPNNRFLAERTGGTYSTLKVQPAELEDSGVYFCASSRDRGAAYNSPLHFGNGTRLTVT.

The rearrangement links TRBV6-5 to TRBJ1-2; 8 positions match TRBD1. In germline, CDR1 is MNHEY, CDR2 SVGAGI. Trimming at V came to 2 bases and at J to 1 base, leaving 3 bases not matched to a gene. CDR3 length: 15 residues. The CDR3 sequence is CASSYRGQGNYGYTF. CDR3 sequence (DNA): TGTGCCAGCAGTTACCGTGGACAGGGTAACTATGGCTACACCTTC.

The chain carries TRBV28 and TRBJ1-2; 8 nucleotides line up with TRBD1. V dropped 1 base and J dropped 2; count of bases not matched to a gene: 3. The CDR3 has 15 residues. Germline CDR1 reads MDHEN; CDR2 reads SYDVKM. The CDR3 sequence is CASSLFSGGNYGYTF. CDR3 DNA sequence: TGTGCCAGCAGTTTATTTTCAGGGGGCAACTATGGCTACACCTTC.

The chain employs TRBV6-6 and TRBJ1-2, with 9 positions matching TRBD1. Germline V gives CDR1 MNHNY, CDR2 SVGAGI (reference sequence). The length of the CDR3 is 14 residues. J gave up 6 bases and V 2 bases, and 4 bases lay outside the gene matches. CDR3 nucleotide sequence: TGTGCCAGCAGTTACCAGACAGGGGGTGATGGCTACACCTTC. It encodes CASSYQTGGDGYTF.

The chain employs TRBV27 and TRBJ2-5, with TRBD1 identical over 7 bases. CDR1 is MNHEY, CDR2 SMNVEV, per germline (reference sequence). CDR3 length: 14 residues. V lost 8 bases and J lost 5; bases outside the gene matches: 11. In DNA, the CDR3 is TGTGCCAGCCGATCCCTTTCCAGGGGGGAGACCCAGTACTTC. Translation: CASRSLSRGETQYF.

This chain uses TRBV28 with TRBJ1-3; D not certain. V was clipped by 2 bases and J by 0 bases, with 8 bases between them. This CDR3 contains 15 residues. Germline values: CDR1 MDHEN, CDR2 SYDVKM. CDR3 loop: CASSLGQFSGNTIYF. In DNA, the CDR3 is TGTGCCAGCAGTTTAGGCCAGTTCTCTGGAAACACCATATATTTT.

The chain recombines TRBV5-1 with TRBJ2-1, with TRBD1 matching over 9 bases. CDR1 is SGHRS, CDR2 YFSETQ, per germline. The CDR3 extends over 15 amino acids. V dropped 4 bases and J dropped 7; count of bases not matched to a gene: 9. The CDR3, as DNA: TGCGCCAGCAGCCCAGGGTCGACAGGGGGGAATGAGCAGTTCTTC. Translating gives CASSPGSTGGNEQFF.

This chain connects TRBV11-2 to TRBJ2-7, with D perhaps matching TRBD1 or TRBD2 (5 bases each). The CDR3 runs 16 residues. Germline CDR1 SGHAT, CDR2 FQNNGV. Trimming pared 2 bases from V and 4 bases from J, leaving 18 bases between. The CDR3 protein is CASSLPGTSRWYEQYF. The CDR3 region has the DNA TGTGCCAGCAGCTTACCGGGGACGAGTCGCTGGTACGAGCAGTACTTC.

This chain's CDR3 is CAPPVRRGTEAFF. For the CDR3, the DNA is TGTGCCCCACCGGTCCGGCGCGGCACTGAAGCTTTCTTT. The chain is built from TRBV9 and TRBJ1-1, with D uncertain. Per germline, CDR1 SGDLS and CDR2 YYNGEE. This CDR3 spans 13 amino acids. V shed 10 bases and J shed 4 bases, with 17 bases lying between them.

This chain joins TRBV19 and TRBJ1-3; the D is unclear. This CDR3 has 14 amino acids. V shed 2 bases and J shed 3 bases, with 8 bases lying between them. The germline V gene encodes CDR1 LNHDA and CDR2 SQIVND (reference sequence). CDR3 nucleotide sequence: TGTGCCAGTAGTATACCGGGCGTTGGAAACACCATATATTTT. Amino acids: CASSIPGVGNTIYF.

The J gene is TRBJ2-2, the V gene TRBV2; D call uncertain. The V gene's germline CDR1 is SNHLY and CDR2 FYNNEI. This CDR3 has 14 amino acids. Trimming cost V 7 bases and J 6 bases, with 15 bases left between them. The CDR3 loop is CASNLRWSPGELFF. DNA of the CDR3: TGTGCCAGCAACCTAAGGTGGAGCCCCGGGGAGCTGTTTTTT.

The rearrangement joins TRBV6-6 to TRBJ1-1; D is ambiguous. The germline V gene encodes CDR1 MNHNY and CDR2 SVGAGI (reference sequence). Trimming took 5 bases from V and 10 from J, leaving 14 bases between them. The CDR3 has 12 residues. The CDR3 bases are TGTGCCAGCAGTCCTCCGGTTGGGGTAGCTTTCTTT. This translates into CASSPPVGVAFF.

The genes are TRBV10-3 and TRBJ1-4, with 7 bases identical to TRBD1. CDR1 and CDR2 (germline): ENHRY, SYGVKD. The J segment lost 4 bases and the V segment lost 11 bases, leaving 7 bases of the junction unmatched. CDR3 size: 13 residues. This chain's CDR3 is CADPGQNNEKLFF. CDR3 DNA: TGTGCCGACCCGGGACAGAATAATGAAAAACTGTTTTTT.

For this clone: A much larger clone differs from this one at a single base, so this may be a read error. In DNA, the CDR3 is TGTGCCAGCAGCTTGGGCCAGGGGGCGCGGGGCTACACCTTC. The encoded protein is CASSLGQGARGYTF. The chain combines TRBV13 with TRBJ1-2; 8 bases match TRBD1. This CDR3 comprises 14 residues. Germline lookup yields CDR1 PRHDT and CDR2 FYEKMQ (reference sequence). The ends lost 3 bases at V and 8 bases at J; junction bases unmatched: 8.

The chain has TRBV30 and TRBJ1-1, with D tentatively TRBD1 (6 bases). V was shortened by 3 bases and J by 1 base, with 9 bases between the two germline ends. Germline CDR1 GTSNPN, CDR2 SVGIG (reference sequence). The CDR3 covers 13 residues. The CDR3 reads CAWSHRENTEAFF. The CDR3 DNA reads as TGTGCCTGGAGCCACAGGGAGAACACTGAAGCTTTCTTT.

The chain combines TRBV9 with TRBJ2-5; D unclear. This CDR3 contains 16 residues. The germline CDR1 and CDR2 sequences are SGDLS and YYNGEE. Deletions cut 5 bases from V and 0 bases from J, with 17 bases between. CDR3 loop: CASSPTGRSHQETQYF. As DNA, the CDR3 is TGTGCCAGCAGTCCCACTGGCAGGAGCCACCAAGAGACCCAGTACTTC.

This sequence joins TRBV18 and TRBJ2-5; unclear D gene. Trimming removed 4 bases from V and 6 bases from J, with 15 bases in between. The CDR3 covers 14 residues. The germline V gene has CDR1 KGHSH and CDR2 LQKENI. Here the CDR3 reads CASSRTESEQTQYF. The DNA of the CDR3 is TGTGCCAGCTCACGAACGGAAAGTGAGCAGACCCAGTACTTC. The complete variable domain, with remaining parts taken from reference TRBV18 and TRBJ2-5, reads NAGVMQNPRHLVRRRGQEARLRCSPMKGHSHVYWYRQLPEEGLKFMVYLQKENIIDESGMPKERFSAEFPKEGPSILRIQQVVRGDSAAYFCASSRTESEQTQYFGPGTRLLVL.

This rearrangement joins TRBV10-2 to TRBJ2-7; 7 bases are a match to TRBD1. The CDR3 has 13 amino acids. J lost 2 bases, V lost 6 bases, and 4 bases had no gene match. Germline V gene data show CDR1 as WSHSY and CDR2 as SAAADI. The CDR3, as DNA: TGCGCCAGCAGCCGGGACAGTACCTACGAGCAGTACTTC. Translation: CASSRDSTYEQYF.

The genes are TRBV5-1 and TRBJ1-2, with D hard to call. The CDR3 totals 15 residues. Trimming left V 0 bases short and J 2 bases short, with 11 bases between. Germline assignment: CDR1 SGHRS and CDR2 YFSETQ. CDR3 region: CASSLVLGNNYGYTF. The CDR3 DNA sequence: TGCGCCAGCAGCTTGGTTCTGGGGAACAACTATGGCTACACCTTC. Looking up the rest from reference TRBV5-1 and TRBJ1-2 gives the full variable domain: KAGVTQTPRYLIKTRGQQVTLSCSPISGHRSVSWYQQTPGQGLQFLFEYFSETQRNKGNFPGRFSGRQFSNSRSEMNVSTLELGDSALYLCASSLVLGNNYGYTFGSGTRLTVV.

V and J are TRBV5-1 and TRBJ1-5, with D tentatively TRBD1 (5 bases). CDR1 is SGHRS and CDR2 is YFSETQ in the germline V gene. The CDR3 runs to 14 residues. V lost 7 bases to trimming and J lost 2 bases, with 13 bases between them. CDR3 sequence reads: CASRTGTGNQPQHF. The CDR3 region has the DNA TGCGCCAGCCGGACGGGGACGGGCAATCAGCCCCAGCATTTT.